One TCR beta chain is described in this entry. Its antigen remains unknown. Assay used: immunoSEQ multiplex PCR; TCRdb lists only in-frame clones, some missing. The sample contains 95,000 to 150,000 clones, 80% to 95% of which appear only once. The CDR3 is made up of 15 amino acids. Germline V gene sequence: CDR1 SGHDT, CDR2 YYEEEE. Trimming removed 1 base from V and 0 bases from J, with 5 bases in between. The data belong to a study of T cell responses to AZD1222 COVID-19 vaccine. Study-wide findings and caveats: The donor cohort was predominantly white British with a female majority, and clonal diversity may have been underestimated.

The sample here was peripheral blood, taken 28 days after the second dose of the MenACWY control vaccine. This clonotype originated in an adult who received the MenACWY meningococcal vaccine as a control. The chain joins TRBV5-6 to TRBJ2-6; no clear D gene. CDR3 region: CASSLPGSGANVLTF. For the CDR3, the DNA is TGTGCCAGCAGCTTGCCAGGCTCTGGGGCCAACGTCCTGACTTTC.